In its sample, the clone carrying this T cell receptor beta chain was seen once. The CDR3 covers 16 residues. The V gene's germline CDR1 is GTSNPN and CDR2 SVGIG (reference sequence). Germline trimming cut 0 bases from V and 7 bases from J; bases unmatched to any gene: 6. The data originate from a study of shared clonotypes between healthy human individuals. The authors ran the assay at deep level. Each cell subset's genomic DNA was divided evenly among several immunoSEQ plates. Method: immunoSEQ multiplex PCR; TCRdb's copy keeps in-frame clones and lacks some. The sample lists approximately 500,000 clones; about 72% were seen once. The healthy adult donors were HIV-negative and reported no recent acute infections or vaccinations.

The chain links TRBV30 to TRBJ2-1, with TRBD2 matching over 13 bases. This receptor was obtained from a woman aged 35 to 49 in good health. Some clones in this sample may be carry-over from other donors' samples. Sequencing was performed on PBMCs. Written as DNA, the CDR3 is TGTGCCTGGAGTGTACTGGGACTAGCGGGGAATAATGAGCAGTTCTTC. Amino acids: CAWSVLGLAGNNEQFF.